A single sample gave rise to the 6 T cell receptor beta chains below, sequenced in a study of T cells in Graves' hyperthyroidism and ophthalmopathy. From RNA transcripts, TCR beta CDR3 regions were amplified. HTBI primers drove first-round RT-PCR of the TCR CDR3. Each CDR3 protein is one row after TCRdb ran MiXCR on the multiplex PCR reads. In the table there are some 370,000 distinct CDR3 sequences, roughly 17% of which are singletons. Specimen: blood. The receptors here all came from a woman aged 25 to 39 with Graves' hyperthyroidism that later progressed to Graves' ophthalmopathy.

This clonotype was observed a handful of times. The chain has TRBV2 and TRBJ1-1, with D perhaps TRBD1 (6 bases). Germline CDR1 is SNHLY and CDR2 is FYNNEI. The CDR3 loop spans 17 amino acids. V was pared by 0 bases and J by 2 bases, with 16 bases between. The CDR3 loop reads CASSEAHPGAENTEAFF. DNA for the CDR3: TGTGCCAGCAGTGAAGCGCACCCAGGGGCGGAAAACACTGAAGCTTTCTTT.

This clonotype was seen many times. The chain joins TRBV15 to TRBJ1-1; the D gene is possibly TRBD1 (6 bases). Trimming pared 1 base from V and 3 bases from J, leaving 9 bases between. The germline CDR1 and CDR2 sequences are LNHNV and YYDKDF (reference sequence). The CDR3 contains 14 residues. CDR3 amino acids: CATSRGYRDTEAFF. The CDR3 DNA sequence: TGTGCCACCAGCAGAGGGTACAGGGACACTGAAGCTTTCTTT.

The chain carries TRBV19 and TRBJ2-7; 11 bases agree with TRBD2. Germline CDR1 reads LNHDA; CDR2 reads SQIVND (reference sequence). The CDR3 length is 14 residues. V shed 5 bases and J 7 bases; nucleotides not matched to a gene: 7. In DNA, the CDR3 is TGTGCCAGTAGTCTACTAGCGGGAGCTAAGGAGCAGTACTTC. This translates into CASSLLAGAKEQYF.

V and J are TRBV7-9 and TRBJ2-1, with 8 bases that match TRBD2. J gave up 2 bases and V 7 bases, and 10 bases lay outside the gene matches. This CDR3 region has 16 residues. Germline CDR1 reads SEHNR; CDR2 reads FQNEAQ (reference sequence). CDR3 DNA sequence: TGTGCCAGCACCACCGGGGGGGTCGGGACCTACAATGAGCAGTTCTTC. Its translation: CASTTGGVGTYNEQFF.

Many counts were recorded for this clonotype. The V gene is TRBV4-1, the J gene TRBJ1-2; no clear D. Germline V gene sequence: CDR1 MGHRA, CDR2 YSYEKL. Trimming stripped 0 bases from V and 6 bases from J, with 5 bases between. There are 12 residues in the CDR3. For the CDR3, the DNA is TGCGCCAGCAGCCAAGATGGGAATGGCTACACCTTC. This translates into CASSQDGNGYTF.

This clonotype appeared many times. The rearrangement links TRBV28 to TRBJ1-1; D uncertain. The CDR3 has 11 amino acids. The V gene's germline CDR1 is MDHEN and CDR2 SYDVKM. Trimming left V 1 base short and J 8 bases short, with 5 bases between. The CDR3 DNA is TGTGCCAGCAGTTTATATATCGAAGCTTTCTTT. It yields the protein CASSLYIEAFF.